The following is a TCR beta chain sequence with its context. Its matching antigen is unknown. V lost 2 bases to trimming and J lost 2 bases, with 13 bases between them. The germline V gene has CDR1 MNHNS and CDR2 SASEGT. This CDR3 comprises 15 residues. This sample is drawn from a study of OX40 agonist ivuxolimab in advanced cancers. General study points: Compared with CD4+, CD8+ T cells on average had more expanded clones.

Sequencing was performed with immunoSEQ multiplex PCR; in TCRdb, only in-frame clones are kept and a portion is missing. The sample comprises about 70,000 clones, almost 90% of which are singletons, and around 3% rests with the top ten. Sampled blood was obtained at baseline, cycle 4 day 1, and cycle 7 day 1. The J gene is TRBJ2-7, the V gene TRBV6-1, with a weak D call TRBD1 (5 bases). The clonotype originates from an adult with an advanced solid tumor such as melanoma, head and neck, liver or kidney cancer. The material sequenced was CD4+ or CD8+ T cells sorted from blood, taken in a trial of the OX40 agonist ivuxolimab. The CDR3 here is CASSEYPGSPYEQYF. The CDR3 coding sequence is TGTGCCAGCAGTGAATATCCAGGGTCCCCCTACGAGCAGTACTTC.